This record concerns one T cell receptor (beta chain) sequence. These data are taken from a study of blood T cell repertoires in COVID-19. Study-level background: Sites across the United States, Italy and Spain contributed samples from acute and convalescent COVID-19. Sample material is recorded as cDNA or gDNA derived from T cells, B-cell-depleted T cells, or PBMCs.

J lost 5 bases, V lost 0 bases, and 1 base had no gene match. Germline V gene sequence: CDR1 MNHEY, CDR2 SVGAGI. The CDR3 runs to 15 residues. In the authors' workflow: Amplification of reference gene primers provided the estimated nucleated cell counts. Produced via immunoSEQ multiplex PCR; TCRdb's table is partial and in-frame only. The DNA gave D and trimming, while V, J and clone size come from that table. The sample holds 70,000 to 75,000 clones, roughly 76% seen once. What was sequenced was peripheral blood. The clonotype originates from a woman in her 70s with acute or convalescent COVID-19. The rearrangement joins TRBV6-5 to TRBJ2-7; the match to TRBD2 covers 13 bases. CDR3 residues: CASSYSTSGRDEQYF. In nucleotides, the CDR3 is TGTGCCAGCAGTTACTCAACTAGCGGGAGGGACGAGCAGTACTTC.